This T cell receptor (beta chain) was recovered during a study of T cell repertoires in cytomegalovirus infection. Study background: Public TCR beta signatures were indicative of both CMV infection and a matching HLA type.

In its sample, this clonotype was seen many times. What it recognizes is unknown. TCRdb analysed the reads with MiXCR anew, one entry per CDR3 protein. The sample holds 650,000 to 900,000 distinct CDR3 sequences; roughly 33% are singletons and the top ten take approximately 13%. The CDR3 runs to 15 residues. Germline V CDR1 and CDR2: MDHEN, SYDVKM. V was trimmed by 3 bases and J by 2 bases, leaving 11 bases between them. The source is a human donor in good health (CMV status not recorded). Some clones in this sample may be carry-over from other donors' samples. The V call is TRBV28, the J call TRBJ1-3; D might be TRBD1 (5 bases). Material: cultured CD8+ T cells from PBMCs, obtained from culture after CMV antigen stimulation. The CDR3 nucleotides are TGTGCCAGCAGTTTCCGTGGGGGAGCTGGAAACACCATATATTTT. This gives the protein CASSFRGGAGNTIYF.